The clone carrying this T cell receptor beta chain was seen only a few times. Its antigen remains unidentified. This sample was included in a study of cytomegalovirus exposure and HLA in healthy donors. General study results and limits: The study labeled approximately 150 TCR beta chains cytomegalovirus-associated. With DRB1 most and HLA-C fewest, TCR association rates differed between HLA loci in a later analysis. Many donors shared some public TCRs, even though most TCR sequences were rare.

PCR used 60 Vbeta primers and 13 Jbeta primers. Per the authors' pipeline: A later analysis counted roughly 74 million unique TCR beta chains, about 11 million shared. Assay: immunoSEQ multiplex PCR; the TCRdb copy retains only in-frame clones and omits some. That table gives V, J and clone size, and the DNA gave D and trimming. The table includes 200,000 to 250,000 clones, 65% to 80% detected once. CDR1 and CDR2 (germline): MNHEY, SVGAGI. V lost 0 bases to trimming and J lost 2 bases; unmatched junction nucleotides: 3. The CDR3 is 15 residues long. Sequenced: PBMCs. This sequence was found in a man aged 45-65 years in good health and CMV-seronegative. V and J are TRBV6-5 and TRBJ2-7; 8 bases line up with TRBD2. The CDR3 DNA follows: TGTGCCAGCAGTTACTCGGCTAGCGGGCCCTACGAGCAGTACTTC. Protein: CASSYSASGPYEQYF.